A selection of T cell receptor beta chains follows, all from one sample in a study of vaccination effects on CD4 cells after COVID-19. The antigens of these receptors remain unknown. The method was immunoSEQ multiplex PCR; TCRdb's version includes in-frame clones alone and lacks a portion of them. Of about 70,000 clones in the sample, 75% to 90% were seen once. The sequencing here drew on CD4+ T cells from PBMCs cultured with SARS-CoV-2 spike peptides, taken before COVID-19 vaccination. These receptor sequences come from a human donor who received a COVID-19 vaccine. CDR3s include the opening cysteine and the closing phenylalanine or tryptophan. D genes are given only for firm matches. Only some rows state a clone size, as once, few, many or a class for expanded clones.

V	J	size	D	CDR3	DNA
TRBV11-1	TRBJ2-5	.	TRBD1	CASSINPGGETQYF	TGTGCCAGCAGCATCAATCCAGGGGGAGAGACCCAGTACTTC
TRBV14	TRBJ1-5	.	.	CASSQDRPLPQHF	TGTGCCAGCAGCCAAGATCGCCCACTGCCCCAGCATTTT
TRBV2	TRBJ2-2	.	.	CASTVDIPSNTGELFF	TGTGCCAGCACCGTGGACATACCTTCGAACACCGGGGAGCTGTTTTTT
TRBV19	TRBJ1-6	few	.	CASSRTGNSPLHF	TGTGCCAGTAGTCGGACGGGTAATTCACCCCTCCACTTT
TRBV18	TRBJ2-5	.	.	CASSPGDRSYQETQYF	TGTGCCAGCTCACCGGGAGACAGGTCTTACCAAGAGACCCAGTACTTC
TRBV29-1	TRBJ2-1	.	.	CSVEDLRGNSYNEQFF	TGCAGCGTTGAAGATCTTCGGGGTAACTCCTACAATGAGCAGTTCTTC
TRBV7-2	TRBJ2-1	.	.	CASRNINRVPPEQFF	TGTGCCAGCAGAAATATAAACAGGGTCCCTCCTGAGCAGTTCTTC
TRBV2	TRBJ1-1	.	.	CASSLQGATEAFF	TGTGCCAGCAGTTTACAAGGGGCCACTGAAGCTTTCTTT
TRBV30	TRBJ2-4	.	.	CAWNQGIAKNIQYF	TGTGCCTGGAATCAGGGGATAGCCAAAAACATTCAGTACTTC
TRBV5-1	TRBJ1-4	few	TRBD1	CASSLGGGAREKLFF	TGCGCCAGCAGCTTGGGAGGGGGCGCACGGGAAAAACTGTTTTTT
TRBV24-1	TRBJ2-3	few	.	CATSDLQRSTDTQYF	TGTGCCACCAGTGATTTGCAGCGAAGCACAGATACGCAGTATTTT
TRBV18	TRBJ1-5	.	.	CASSLTDDSNQPQHF	TGTGCCAGCTCCCTGACAGATGATAGCAATCAGCCCCAGCATTTT
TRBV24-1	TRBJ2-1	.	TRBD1	CATSDPGQGSYNEQFF	TGTGCCACCAGTGATCCGGGACAGGGCTCCTACAATGAGCAGTTCTTC
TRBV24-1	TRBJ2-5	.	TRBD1	CATSEWTGGFKETQYF	TGTGCCACCAGTGAGTGGACAGGGGGTTTCAAAGAGACCCAGTACTTC
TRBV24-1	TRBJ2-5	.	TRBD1	CATSDPGQYQETQYF	TGTGCCACCAGTGATCCGGGACAGTACCAAGAGACCCAGTACTTC
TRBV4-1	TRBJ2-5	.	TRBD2	CASSGGGAGETQYF	TGCGCCAGCAGCGGCGGGGGGGCCGGTGAGACCCAGTACTTC
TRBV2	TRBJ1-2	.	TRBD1	CASGTGVGYTF	TGTGCCAGCGGGACAGGGGTTGGCTACACCTTC
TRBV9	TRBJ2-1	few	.	CASSRGGTGYNEQFF	TGTGCCAGCAGCCGGGGGGGGACAGGCTACAATGAGCAGTTCTTC
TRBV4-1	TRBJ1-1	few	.	CASSQESRRGNTEAFF	TGCGCCAGCAGCCAAGAGAGCCGAAGGGGGAACACTGAAGCTTTCTTT
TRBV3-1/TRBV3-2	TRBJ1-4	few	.	CASSQDPSRLRGEEKLFF	TGTGCCAGCAGCCAAGATCCGAGTCGCCTCAGGGGTGAGGAAAAACTGTTTTTT
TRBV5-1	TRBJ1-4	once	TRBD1	CASSLETGGNEKLFF	TGCGCCAGCAGCTTGGAGACAGGGGGGAATGAAAAACTGTTTTTT
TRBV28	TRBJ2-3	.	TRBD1	CASSSPTGSNTDTQYF	TGTGCCAGCAGTTCCCCGACAGGGAGTAACACAGATACGCAGTATTTT
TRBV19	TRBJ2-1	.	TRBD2	CASNLAGGPAEQFF	TGTGCCAGTAACTTAGCGGGGGGGCCGGCTGAGCAGTTCTTC
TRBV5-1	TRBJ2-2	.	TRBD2	CASSFTSGVNTGELFF	TGCGCCAGCAGCTTTACTAGCGGGGTTAACACCGGGGAGCTGTTTTTT
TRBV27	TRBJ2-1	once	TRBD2	CASSFRLAGVYYNEQFF	TGTGCCAGCAGTTTTCGGCTAGCGGGGGTGTATTACAATGAGCAGTTCTTC
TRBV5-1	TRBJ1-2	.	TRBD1	CASSLDRGSDYGYTF	TGCGCCAGCAGCCTGGACAGGGGGAGCGACTATGGCTACACCTTC
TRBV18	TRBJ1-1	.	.	CASSPRGGVNLNTEAFF	TGTGCCAGCTCCCCCAGAGGTGGCGTCAACTTGAACACTGAAGCTTTCTTT
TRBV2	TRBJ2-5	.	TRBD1	CASSRGPTQETQYF	TGTGCCAGCAGTAGGGGGCCTACCCAAGAGACCCAGTACTTC
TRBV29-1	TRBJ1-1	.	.	CSVGHIGQNTEAFF	TGCAGCGTTGGCCATATCGGACAGAACACTGAAGCTTTCTTT
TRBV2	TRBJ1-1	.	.	CASRREGLGTEAFF	TGTGCCAGCAGAAGGGAGGGACTTGGCACTGAAGCTTTCTTT
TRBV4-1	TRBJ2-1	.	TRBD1	CASSQTGQGIGEQFF	TGCGCCAGCAGCCAAACGGGACAGGGTATCGGCGAGCAGTTCTTC
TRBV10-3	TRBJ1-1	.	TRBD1	CAINRQGSQNTEAFF	TGTGCCATCAACCGACAGGGGTCTCAGAACACTGAAGCTTTCTTT
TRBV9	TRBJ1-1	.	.	CASSGDGRGTNTEAFF	TGTGCCAGCAGCGGAGACGGCCGTGGGACGAACACTGAAGCTTTCTTT
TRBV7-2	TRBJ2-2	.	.	CASSLLILQGSGELFF	TGTGCCAGCAGCTTATTGATTTTGCAGGGTTCCGGGGAGCTGTTTTTT
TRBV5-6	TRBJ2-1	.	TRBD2	CASSLELAGVQFF	TGTGCCAGCAGCTTGGAACTAGCGGGGGTTCAGTTCTTC
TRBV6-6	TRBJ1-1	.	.	CASERQRSNTEAFF	TGTGCCAGCGAGAGACAGCGATCGAACACTGAAGCTTTCTTT
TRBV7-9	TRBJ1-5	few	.	CASSLVGSNQPQHF	TGTGCCAGCAGCTTAGTGGGGAGCAATCAGCCCCAGCATTTT
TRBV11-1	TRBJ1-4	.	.	CASSRDTATNEKLFF	TGTGCCAGCAGCCGGGACACTGCAACTAATGAAAAACTGTTTTTT
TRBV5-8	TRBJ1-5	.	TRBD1	CASSLDRAPTDQPQHF	TGTGCCAGCAGCCTCGACAGGGCCCCTACTGATCAGCCCCAGCATTTT
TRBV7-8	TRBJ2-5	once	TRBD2	CASSPVRASGAQATQYF	TGTGCCAGCAGCCCGGTTAGGGCTAGCGGGGCCCAGGCGACCCAGTACTTC
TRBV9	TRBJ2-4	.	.	CASSTSLAKNIQYF	TGTGCCAGCAGCACTTCCCTAGCCAAAAACATTCAGTACTTC
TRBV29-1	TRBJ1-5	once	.	CSVVQNSNQPQHF	TGCAGCGTTGTACAGAATAGCAATCAGCCCCAGCATTTT
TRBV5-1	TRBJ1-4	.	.	CASRVGATNEKLFF	TGCGCCAGCAGAGTCGGGGCCACTAATGAAAAACTGTTTTTT
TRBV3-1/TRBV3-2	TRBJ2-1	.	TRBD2	CASSPSAGGSYNEQFF	TGTGCCAGCAGCCCGTCTGCGGGGGGCTCCTACAATGAGCAGTTCTTC
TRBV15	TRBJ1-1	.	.	CATSGRTGLEAFF	TGTGCCACCAGCGGCCGGACGGGCCTTGAAGCTTTCTTT
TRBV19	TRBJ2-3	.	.	CASTPTGYTDTQYF	TGTGCCAGTACCCCGACAGGTTACACAGATACGCAGTATTTT
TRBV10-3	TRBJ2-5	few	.	CAITPGLLYQETQYF	TGTGCCATCACACCGGGACTCCTGTACCAAGAGACCCAGTACTTC
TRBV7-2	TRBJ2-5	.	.	CASSLVAIQETQYF	TGTGCCAGCAGCTTAGTTGCCATCCAAGAGACCCAGTACTTC
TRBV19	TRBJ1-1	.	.	CASSIVGAGTAPEAFF	TGTGCCAGTAGTATAGTCGGCGCGGGGACGGCGCCTGAAGCTTTCTTT